This TCR beta chain was retrieved from a study of blood T cell repertoires in COVID-19 (TCRdb year 2020). The study in broad terms: The collaborator samples originated in the United States, Italy and Spain and spanned the acute and convalescent phases of COVID-19. A freely available public database, intended as a resource for researchers studying the immune response to SARS-CoV-2, is where the repertoires were released. A de-identified subject ID, COVID-19 status, age in years and sex were almost always included in the sample metadata. Deeply sampled blood TCRbeta repertoires from subjects exposed to, actively infected with, or recovered from COVID-19 were included in the dataset. The samples were drawn from the first 160 participants of the ongoing ImmuneRACE study and from some 1,300 subjects provided by 6 global collaborators. Where available, HLA class I and class II types were obtained from metadata supplied by the sample provider rather than from assay-based typing. The material from the prospective study consisted of cDNA or gDNA derived from T cells, B-cell-depleted T cells, or PBMCs. Broader findings and caveats from the paper: The amount of clinical and demographic metadata varied by source and participant and was provided uncurated.

For this clone: Its recognized antigen is unknown. One base away there is no much larger clone; base qualities are not given.

The immunoSEQ Assay, a bias-controlled multiplex PCR, was used to amplify TCRbeta CDR3 regions from genomic DNA. In the paper's pipeline: Within the assay, amplification of reference gene primers was used to estimate how many nucleated cells each sample contained. To quantify the absolute abundance of each unique TCRbeta CDR3 rearrangement, sequence reads were collapsed and filtered. For each sample, productive Simpson clonality was calculated as the square root of Simpson's diversity index across productive rearrangements. TCRdb obtained this table from immuneACCESS and retained in-frame rearrangements with V and J assigned. These tables miss some clones; where compared with another copy, unresolved V genes account for less than half of the shortfall, and the remainder is unexplained. V and J calls and clone size come straight from that table; D and trimming were deduced from the DNA. This sample lists around 90,000 clones; 80% to 90% were detected once. The ten largest make up just over 2% of the sample.

V loses 4 bases of germline sequence and J loses 2 bases, and the interval between the two ends is 10 bases. From its cysteine to its phenylalanine, the CDR3 spans 14 amino acids. Just CDR3 DNA is preserved here, 42 bases in frame from base 1. The germline V gene sets CDR1 to SGHRS and CDR2 to YFSETQ. In Seattle, one collaborating source enrolled patients while the infection was active and tracked those patients longitudinally over the course of disease. Collaborating institutions collected whole blood in K2EDTA tubes following their own protocols. For TCRbeta analysis, collaborator samples were shipped as frozen whole blood, as isolated PBMCs, or as DNA extracted from either sample type.

The chain was built from TRBV5-1 and TRBJ1-3; TRBD1 could be the D gene, as 5 bases match. This sequence was found in a middle-aged man with COVID-19, enrolled during active disease. Sequences were obtained from peripheral blood. Read as DNA, the sequence is TGCGCCAGCAGCCTGACAGAAGCTGGAAACACCATATATTTT. It translates to CASSLTEAGNTIYF.